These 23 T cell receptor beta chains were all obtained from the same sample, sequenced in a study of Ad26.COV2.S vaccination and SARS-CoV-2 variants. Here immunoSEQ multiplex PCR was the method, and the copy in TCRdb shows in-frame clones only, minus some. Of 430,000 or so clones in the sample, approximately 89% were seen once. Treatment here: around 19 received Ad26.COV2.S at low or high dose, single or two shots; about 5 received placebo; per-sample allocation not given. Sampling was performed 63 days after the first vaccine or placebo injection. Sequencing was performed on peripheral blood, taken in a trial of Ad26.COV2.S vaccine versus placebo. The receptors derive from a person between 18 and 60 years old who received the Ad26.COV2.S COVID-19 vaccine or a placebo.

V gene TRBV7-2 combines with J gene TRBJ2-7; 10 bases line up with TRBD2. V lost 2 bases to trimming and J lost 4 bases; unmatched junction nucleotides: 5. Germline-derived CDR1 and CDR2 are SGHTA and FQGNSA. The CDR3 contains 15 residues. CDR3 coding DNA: TGTGCCAGCAGCTTACGACTAGCGGGTTCGTACGAGCAGTACTTC. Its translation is CASSLRLAGSYEQYF.

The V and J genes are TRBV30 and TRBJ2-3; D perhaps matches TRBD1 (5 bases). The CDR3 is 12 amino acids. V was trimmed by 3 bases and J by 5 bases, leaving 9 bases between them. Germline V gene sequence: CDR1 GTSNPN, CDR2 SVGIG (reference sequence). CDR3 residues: CAWSGQGDTQYF. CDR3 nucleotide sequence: TGTGCCTGGAGCGGGCAGGGAGATACGCAGTATTTT.

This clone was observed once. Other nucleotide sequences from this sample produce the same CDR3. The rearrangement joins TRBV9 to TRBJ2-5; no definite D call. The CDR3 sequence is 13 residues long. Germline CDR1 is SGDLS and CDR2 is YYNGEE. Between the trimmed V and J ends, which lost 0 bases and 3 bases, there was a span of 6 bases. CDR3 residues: CASSVGGEETQYF. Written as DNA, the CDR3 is TGTGCCAGCAGCGTAGGGGGTGAAGAGACCCAGTACTTC.

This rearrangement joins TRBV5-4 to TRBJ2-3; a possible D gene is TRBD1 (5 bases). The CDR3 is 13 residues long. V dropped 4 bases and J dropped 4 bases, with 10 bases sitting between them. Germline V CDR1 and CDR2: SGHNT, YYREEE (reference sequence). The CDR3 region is CASSTSRADTQYF. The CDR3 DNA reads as TGTGCCAGCAGCACCTCCAGGGCAGATACGCAGTATTTT.

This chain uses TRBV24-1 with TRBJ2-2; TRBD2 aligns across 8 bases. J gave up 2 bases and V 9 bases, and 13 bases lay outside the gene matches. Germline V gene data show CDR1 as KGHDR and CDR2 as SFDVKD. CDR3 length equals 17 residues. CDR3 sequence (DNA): TGTGCCACCTCTACGAGCGGGAGATTTATAAACACCGGGGAGCTGTTTTTT. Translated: CATSTSGRFINTGELFF.

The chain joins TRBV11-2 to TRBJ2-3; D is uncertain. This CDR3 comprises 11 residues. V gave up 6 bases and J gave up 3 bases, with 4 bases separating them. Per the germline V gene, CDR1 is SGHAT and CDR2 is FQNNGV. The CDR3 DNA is TGTGCCAGCAGGAATACAGATACGCAGTATTTT. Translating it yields CASRNTDTQYF.

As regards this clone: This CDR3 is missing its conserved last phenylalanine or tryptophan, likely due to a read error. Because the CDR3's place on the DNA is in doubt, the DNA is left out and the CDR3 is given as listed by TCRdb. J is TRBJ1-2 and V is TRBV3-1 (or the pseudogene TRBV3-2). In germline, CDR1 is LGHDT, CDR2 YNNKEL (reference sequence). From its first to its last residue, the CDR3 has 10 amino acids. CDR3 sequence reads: CASSQDVRPS.

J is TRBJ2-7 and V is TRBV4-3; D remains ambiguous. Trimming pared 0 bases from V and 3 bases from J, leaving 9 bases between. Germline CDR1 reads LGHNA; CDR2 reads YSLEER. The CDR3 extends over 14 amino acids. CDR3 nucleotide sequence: TGCGCCAGCAGCCAAGAGCCGGGTAGCTACGAGCAGTACTTC. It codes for CASSQEPGSYEQYF.

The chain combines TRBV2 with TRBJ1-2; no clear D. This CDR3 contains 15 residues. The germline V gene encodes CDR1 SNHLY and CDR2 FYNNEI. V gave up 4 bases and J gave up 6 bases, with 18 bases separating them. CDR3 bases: TGTGCCAGCAGTGCGGCAGGTCCCACCGTTAATGGCTACACCTTC. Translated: CASSAAGPTVNGYTF.

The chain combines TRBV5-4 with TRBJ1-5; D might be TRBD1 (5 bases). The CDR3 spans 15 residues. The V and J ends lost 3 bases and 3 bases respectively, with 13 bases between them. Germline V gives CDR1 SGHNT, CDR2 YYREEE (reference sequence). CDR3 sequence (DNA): TGTGCCAGCAGCTCGTTAGGGGACCTCAATCAGCCCCAGCATTTT. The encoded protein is CASSSLGDLNQPQHF.

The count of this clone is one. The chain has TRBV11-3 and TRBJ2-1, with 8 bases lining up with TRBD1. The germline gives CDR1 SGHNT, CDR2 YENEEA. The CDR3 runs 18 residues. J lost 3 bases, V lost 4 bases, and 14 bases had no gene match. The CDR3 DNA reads TGTGCCAGCAGCTCCCCCCCGGGCAGGGGGCCTATCTACAATGAGCAGTTCTTC. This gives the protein CASSSPPGRGPIYNEQFF.

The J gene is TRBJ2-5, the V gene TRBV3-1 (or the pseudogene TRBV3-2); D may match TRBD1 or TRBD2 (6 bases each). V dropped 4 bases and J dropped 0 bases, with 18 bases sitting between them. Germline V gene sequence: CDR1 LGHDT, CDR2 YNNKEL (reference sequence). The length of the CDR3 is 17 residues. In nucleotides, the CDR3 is TGTGCCAGCAGCCCCGAGGGATGGGGGGCCCACCAAGAGACCCAGTACTTC. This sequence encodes CASSPEGWGAHQETQYF.

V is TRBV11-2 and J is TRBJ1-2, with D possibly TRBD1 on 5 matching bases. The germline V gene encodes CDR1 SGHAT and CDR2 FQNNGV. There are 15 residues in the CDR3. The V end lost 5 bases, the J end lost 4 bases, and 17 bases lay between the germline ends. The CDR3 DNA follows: TGTGCCAGCAGCCCCACTGTAGGGGTGCTCTATGGCTACACCTTC. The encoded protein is CASSPTVGVLYGYTF.

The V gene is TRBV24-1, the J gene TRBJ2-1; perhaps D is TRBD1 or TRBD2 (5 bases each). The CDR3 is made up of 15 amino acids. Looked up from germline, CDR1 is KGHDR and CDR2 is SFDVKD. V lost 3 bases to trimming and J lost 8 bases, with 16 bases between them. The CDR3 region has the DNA TGTGCCACCAGTGATCCCAGAGGGACGGGCGATGAGCAGTTCTTC. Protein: CATSDPRGTGDEQFF.

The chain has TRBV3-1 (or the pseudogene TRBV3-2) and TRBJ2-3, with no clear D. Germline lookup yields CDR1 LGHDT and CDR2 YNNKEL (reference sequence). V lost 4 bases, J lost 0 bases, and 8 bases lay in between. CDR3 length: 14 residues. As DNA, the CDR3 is TGTGCCAGCAGCCTCCAGTCTAGCACAGATACGCAGTATTTT. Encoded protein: CASSLQSSTDTQYF.

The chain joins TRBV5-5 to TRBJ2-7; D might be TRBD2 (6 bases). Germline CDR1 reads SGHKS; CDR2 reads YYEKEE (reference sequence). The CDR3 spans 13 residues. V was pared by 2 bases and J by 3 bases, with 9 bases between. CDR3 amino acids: CASSFSGSYEQYV. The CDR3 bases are TGTGCCAGCAGCTTTAGCGGCAGCTACGAGCAGTACGTC.

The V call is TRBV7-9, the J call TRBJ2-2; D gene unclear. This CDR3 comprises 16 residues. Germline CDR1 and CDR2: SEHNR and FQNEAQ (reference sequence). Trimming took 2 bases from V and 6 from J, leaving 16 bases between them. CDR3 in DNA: TGTGCCAGCAGCTTATCCTGGGCCCCGGGCGCCGGGGAGCTGTTTTTT. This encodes CASSLSWAPGAGELFF.

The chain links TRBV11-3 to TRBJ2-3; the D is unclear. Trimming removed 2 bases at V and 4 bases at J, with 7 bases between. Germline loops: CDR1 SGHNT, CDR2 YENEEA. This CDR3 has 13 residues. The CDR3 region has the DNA TGTGCCAGCAGCTTACTGGCGGCAGATACGCAGTATTTT. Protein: CASSLLAADTQYF. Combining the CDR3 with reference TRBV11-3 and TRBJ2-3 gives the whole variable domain EAGVVQSPRYKIIEKKQPVAFWCNPISGHNTLYWYLQNLGQGPELLIRYENEEAVDDSQLPKDRFSAERLKGVDSTLKIQPAELGDSAVYLCASSLLAADTQYFGPGTRLTVL.

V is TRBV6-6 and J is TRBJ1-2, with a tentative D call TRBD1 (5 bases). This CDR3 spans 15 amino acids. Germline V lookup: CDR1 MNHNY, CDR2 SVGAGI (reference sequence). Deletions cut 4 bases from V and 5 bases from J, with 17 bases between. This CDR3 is CASSSNGGGAYGYTF. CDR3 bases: TGTGCCAGCAGTTCCAACGGGGGAGGAGCGTATGGCTACACCTTC.

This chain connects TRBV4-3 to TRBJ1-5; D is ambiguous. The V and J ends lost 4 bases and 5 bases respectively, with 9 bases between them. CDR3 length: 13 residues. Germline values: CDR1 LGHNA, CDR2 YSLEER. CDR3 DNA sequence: TGCGCCAGCAGCCTTTACTTCGATCAGCCCCAGCATTTT. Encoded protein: CASSLYFDQPQHF.

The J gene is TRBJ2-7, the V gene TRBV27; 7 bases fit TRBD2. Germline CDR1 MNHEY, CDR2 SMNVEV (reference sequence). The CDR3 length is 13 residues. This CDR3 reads CASRTLPGGSFSV. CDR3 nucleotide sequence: TGTGCCAGCAGAACCCTCCCGGGGGGTAGTTTTAGCGTC.

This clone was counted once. This chain's CDR3 is CASSRTGLNTEAFF. CDR3 DNA sequence: TGTGCCAGCAGCCGGACAGGCCTGAACACTGAAGCTTTCTTT. The chain is built from TRBV16 and TRBJ1-1; 7 nucleotides align to TRBD1. V was clipped by 4 bases and J by 0 bases; unmatched bases: 2. The CDR3 is 14 amino acids. Germline lookup yields CDR1 KGHSY and CDR2 FQNENV.

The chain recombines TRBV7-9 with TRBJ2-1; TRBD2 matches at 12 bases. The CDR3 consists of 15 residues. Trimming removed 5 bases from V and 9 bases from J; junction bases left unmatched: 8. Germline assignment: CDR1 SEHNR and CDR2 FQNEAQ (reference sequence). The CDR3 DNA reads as TGTGCCAGCAGCCCGCTAGCGGGAGGGCGTGGTGAGCAGTTCTTC. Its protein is CASSPLAGGRGEQFF.